The following is a T cell receptor beta chain sequence with its context. Antigen unknown. The data originate from a study of identical twins. The CDR3 is made up of 11 amino acids. CDR1 and CDR2 (germline): LNHNV, YYDKDF (reference sequence). V lost 5 bases, J lost 12 bases, and 11 bases lay in between. The study, taken as a whole, reports: Beta out-of-frame sequences displayed a weaker excess of sharing between twins.

From the 5' RACE reads, TCRdb called clonotypes with MiXCR, one entry per CDR3 protein. The sample records more than 400,000 distinct CDR3 sequences, around 15% being singletons. The same data also went into a second study, on yellow fever vaccine responses in identical twins. That work adds: Vaccine-induced T cell responses in twins were reportedly observed to appear partly convergent, partly personalized.

This chain joins TRBV15 and TRBJ2-1; D is perhaps TRBD1 or TRBD2 (5 bases each). The sample comprised CD4+ T cells sorted from blood. This sequence originates from a woman younger than 35 in good health. The CDR3 coding sequence is TGTGCCACCAGCCACGGGACCGGGCAGTTCTTC. It codes for CATSHGTGQFF.